The 31 T cell receptor beta chains listed next were all sequenced from one sample in a study of PD-1 blockade in classical Hodgkin lymphoma. Time point noted: cycle 4 day 1 (C4D1), after around six weeks of nivolumab. Every patient had relapsed following autologous stem cell transplantation, and cohorts differed in brentuximab vedotin exposure. Generated by immunoSEQ multiplex PCR, the TCRdb table keeps only in-frame clones and is missing some. The sample records around 40,000 clones, 75% to 85% being singletons. The sequencing here drew on peripheral blood mononuclear cells (PBMCs), taken before the fourth cycle of nivolumab. The receptor source for this set is a human donor with classical Hodgkin lymphoma.

The rearrangement uses TRBV2 and TRBJ1-4, with a weak D call TRBD1 (5 bases). V was pared by 2 bases and J by 5 bases, with 12 bases between. From germline, CDR1 is SNHLY and CDR2 FYNNEI. There are 15 residues in the CDR3. The CDR3 sequence is CASSETGLKNEKLFF. The DNA of the CDR3 is TGTGCCAGCAGTGAAACGGGACTGAAAAATGAAAAACTGTTTTTT.

The chain has TRBV4-3 and TRBJ2-7; TRBD1 might be the D (6 bases). Germline lookup yields CDR1 LGHNA and CDR2 YSLEER. The CDR3 has 15 amino acids. Deletions cut 0 bases from V and 2 bases from J, with 11 bases between. The CDR3 DNA is TGCGCCAGCAGCCAAGATCTAGGGGGAACCTACGAGCAGTACTTC. As protein: CASSQDLGGTYEQYF.

V and J are TRBV5-6 and TRBJ2-7, with unresolved D. Trimming left V 5 bases short and J 3 bases short, with 9 bases between. CDR1 and CDR2 from the germline V gene are SGHDT and YYEEEE. The CDR3 is 12 amino acids. The DNA for the CDR3 is TGTGCCAGCAGTCGTTCCGGCTACGAGCAGTACTTC. As protein: CASSRSGYEQYF.

The chain recombines TRBV28 with TRBJ1-5, with 7 bases fitting TRBD1. The CDR3 extends over 14 amino acids. Germline CDR1 MDHEN, CDR2 SYDVKM. V dropped 4 bases and J dropped 5; count of bases not matched to a gene: 5. Here the CDR3 DNA reads TGTGCCAGCAGTTACAGGGGAGGGGATCAGCCCCAGCATTTT. Its translation: CASSYRGGDQPQHF.

The V call is TRBV7-9, the J call TRBJ2-7, with 8 positions matching TRBD2. The ends lost 5 bases at V and 6 bases at J; junction bases unmatched: 15. Germline V gene sequence: CDR1 SEHNR, CDR2 FQNEAQ (reference sequence). The CDR3 contains 16 residues. CDR3 region: CASSQHGGATWSEQYF. CDR3 coding DNA: TGTGCCAGCAGCCAACACGGGGGGGCCACATGGAGCGAGCAGTACTTC.

The chain is built from TRBV5-1 and TRBJ2-3; unclear D gene. The CDR3 contains 13 residues. V gave up 0 bases and J gave up 4 bases, with 6 bases separating them. The V gene's germline CDR1 is SGHRS and CDR2 YFSETQ. The CDR3 coding sequence is TGCGCCAGCAGCTTGGACGCAGCAGATACGCAGTATTTT. Encoded protein: CASSLDAADTQYF.

V is TRBV18 and J is TRBJ2-3, with D unresolved. The CDR3 runs to 12 residues. Trimming removed 0 bases at V and 3 bases at J, with 1 base between. Germline CDR1 reads KGHSH; CDR2 reads LQKENI. The CDR3 nucleotides are TGTGCCAGCTCACCACCGACAGATACGCAGTATTTT. Amino acids: CASSPPTDTQYF. The full variable domain, in which reference TRBV18 and TRBJ2-3 provide the parts outside the CDR3, is NAGVMQNPRHLVRRRGQEARLRCSPMKGHSHVYWYRQLPEEGLKFMVYLQKENIIDESGMPKERFSAEFPKEGPSILRIQQVVRGDSAAYFCASSPPTDTQYFGPGTRLTVL.

The genes are TRBV15 and TRBJ1-1, with unresolved D. The V end lost 1 base, the J end lost 4 bases, and 13 bases lay between the germline ends. Looked up from germline, CDR1 is LNHNV and CDR2 is YYDKDF (reference sequence). The CDR3 totals 15 residues. CDR3 DNA sequence: TGTGCCACCAGCAGAGGTAAGGGCGGGCTCACTGAAGCTTTCTTT. The encoded protein is CATSRGKGGLTEAFF.

V usage is TRBV5-8 and J usage is TRBJ2-1, with D tentatively TRBD1 (6 bases). Germline CDR1 SGHTS, CDR2 YDEGEE. The CDR3 is made up of 14 amino acids. The V end lost 4 bases, the J end lost 4 bases, and 12 bases lay between the germline ends. The CDR3 bases are TGTGCCAGCAGCAGGGGGACCGATTACAATGAGCAGTTCTTC. This translates into CASSRGTDYNEQFF.

The chain is built from TRBV5-6 and TRBJ2-1, with a weak D call TRBD1 (7 bases). The CDR3 has 17 residues. Trimming removed 2 bases from V and 7 bases from J, with 22 bases in between. CDR1 is SGHDT, CDR2 YYEEEE, per germline. The DNA of the CDR3 is TGTGCCAGCAGCTTCGAAGGAGGGACAGCCCTTCGGAATGAGCAGTTCTTC. Amino acids: CASSFEGGTALRNEQFF. Filled out from reference TRBV5-6 and TRBJ2-1, the complete variable domain reads DAGVTQSPTHLIKTRGQQVTLRCSPKSGHDTVSWYQQALGQGPQFIFQYYEEEERQRGNFPDRFSGHQFPNYSSELNVNALLLGDSALYLCASSFEGGTALRNEQFFGPGTRLTVL.

This clone was counted once. The chain couples TRBV2 to TRBJ1-2; D remains ambiguous. The CDR3 has 14 residues. V was trimmed by 5 bases and J by 9 bases, leaving 19 bases between them. Germline V gene sequence: CDR1 SNHLY, CDR2 FYNNEI. The DNA of the CDR3 is TGTGCCAGCAGTTTACGGCCCCAAGGTGGAAGCTACACCTTC. This sequence encodes CASSLRPQGGSYTF.

J is TRBJ1-4 and V is TRBV4-1; 9 nucleotides line up with TRBD1. Germline V gives CDR1 MGHRA, CDR2 YSYEKL. This CDR3 region has 15 residues. V lost 5 bases and J lost 4; bases outside the gene matches: 5. CDR3 coding DNA: TGCGCCAGCAGCGACCGGGACAGGGTTAATGAAAAACTGTTTTTT. It translates to CASSDRDRVNEKLFF.

CDR3 sequence (DNA): TGTGCCAGCAGTTTGGGCAGTAGCAATCAGCCCCAGCATTTT. Its translation is CASSLGSSNQPQHF. J is TRBJ1-5 and V is TRBV27; D is uncertain. Germline-derived CDR1 and CDR2 are MNHEY and SMNVEV (reference sequence). The germline V and J ends were trimmed by 3 bases and 0 bases, with 6 bases remaining between them. CDR3 size: 14 residues.

A few counts support this clone. V gene TRBV6-6 combines with J gene TRBJ2-6; the D gene is possibly TRBD2 (5 bases). The CDR3 has 15 residues. CDR1 is MNHNY, CDR2 SVGAGI, per germline (reference sequence). Trimming left V 7 bases short and J 1 base short, with 11 bases between. The CDR3 bases are TGTGCCAGCACCTACCGGGGATCTGGGGCCAACGTCCTGACTTTC. Translating gives CASTYRGSGANVLTF.

V is TRBV10-1 and J is TRBJ2-1; 11 bases are a match to TRBD2. The CDR3 extends over 16 amino acids. Germline V gene data show CDR1 as WNHNN and CDR2 as SYGVQD (reference sequence). With 2 bases clipped from V and 7 bases from J, the junction kept 7 bases outside the gene matches. Written as DNA, the CDR3 is TGCGCCAGCAGTGAGCACACTAGCGGGGGAGGGAATGAGCAGTTCTTC. Protein: CASSEHTSGGGNEQFF.

The chain is built from TRBV30 and TRBJ1-5; 8 bases are a match to TRBD1. The CDR3 extends over 13 amino acids. V was clipped by 3 bases and J by 5 bases; unmatched bases: 3. Per the germline V gene, CDR1 is GTSNPN and CDR2 is SVGIG (reference sequence). CDR3 sequence reads: CAWRDRDDQPQHF. CDR3 coding DNA: TGTGCCTGGAGGGACAGGGACGATCAGCCCCAGCATTTT.

By its share, this clone is medium-sized. This chain joins TRBV6-5 and TRBJ1-3, with a tentative D call TRBD1 (5 bases). Germline assignment: CDR1 MNHEY and CDR2 SVGAGI. This CDR3 has 14 amino acids. Trimming took off 2 bases at V and 1 base at J, with 6 bases between the two ends. CDR3 protein: CASSYAGSGNTIYF. CDR3 DNA: TGTGCCAGCAGTTACGCAGGGTCTGGAAACACCATATATTTT.

This chain connects TRBV2 to TRBJ2-3; the D gene is possibly TRBD1 (5 bases). Germline V gene sequence: CDR1 SNHLY, CDR2 FYNNEI. The CDR3 totals 15 residues. Trimming left V 3 bases short and J 0 bases short, with 10 bases between. The CDR3 region is CASSEQGGSTDTQYF. The CDR3, as DNA: TGTGCCAGCAGTGAGCAGGGCGGTAGCACAGATACGCAGTATTTT.

The chain carries TRBV6-5 and TRBJ2-4; D could derive from TRBD1 or TRBD2 (5 bases each). Germline assignment: CDR1 MNHEY and CDR2 SVGAGI. V gave up 10 bases and J gave up 6 bases, with 13 bases separating them. This CDR3 region has 12 residues. The CDR3 region is CANRDGRNIQYF. CDR3 DNA sequence: TGTGCCAACCGGGACGGCCGAAACATTCAGTACTTC.

This clone was counted once. The V call is TRBV11-2, the J call TRBJ2-7; TRBD1 or TRBD2 may be the D gene (5 bases each). Deletions cut 3 bases from V and 3 bases from J, with 21 bases between. Germline V CDR1 and CDR2: SGHAT, FQNNGV. CDR3 length: 17 amino acids. The CDR3 here is CASSFPRRGPFDYEQYF. In DNA form, the CDR3 reads TGTGCCAGCAGCTTTCCCAGACGGGGACCCTTCGACTACGAGCAGTACTTC. The variable domain in full, completed from reference TRBV11-2 and TRBJ2-7, reads EAGVAQSPRYKIIEKRQSVAFWCNPISGHATLYWYQQILGQGPKLLIQFQNNGVVDDSQLPKDRFSAERLKGVDSTLKIQPAKLEDSAVYLCASSFPRRGPFDYEQYFGPGTRLTVT.

This clone was counted only a few times. The chain recombines TRBV29-1 with TRBJ2-3, with D possibly being TRBD2 (6 bases). Germline V CDR1 and CDR2: SQVTM, ANQGSEA. The CDR3 totals 13 residues. This chain's CDR3 is CRGGSGSTDTQYF. The CDR3, as DNA: TGCAGGGGGGGTAGCGGATCCACAGATACGCAGTATTTT.

This clone has just a few counts. The chain combines TRBV5-1 with TRBJ2-1, with TRBD2 matching over 8 bases. The CDR3 is 15 amino acids. Germline assignment: CDR1 SGHRS and CDR2 YFSETQ. The V and J ends lost 2 bases and 4 bases, in that order; junction bases with no gene match: 5. CDR3 protein: CASSLISGEYNEQFF. The CDR3 DNA reads as TGCGCCAGCAGCTTAATTAGCGGGGAGTACAATGAGCAGTTCTTC.

V and J are TRBV7-2 and TRBJ2-7; TRBD1 agrees at 7 bases. V lost 0 bases, J lost 3 bases, and 11 bases stayed unmatched. The germline V gene has CDR1 SGHTA and CDR2 FQGNSA. This CDR3 has 17 residues. CDR3 sequence reads: CASSLAFDRVHIYEQYF. As DNA, the CDR3 is TGTGCCAGCAGCTTAGCCTTTGACAGGGTTCATATCTACGAGCAGTACTTC.

The rearrangement joins TRBV19 to TRBJ2-7, with 8 bases that match TRBD1. This CDR3 has 14 residues. The V and J ends lost 6 bases and 6 bases, in that order; junction bases with no gene match: 10. Germline V gives CDR1 LNHDA, CDR2 SQIVND (reference sequence). The CDR3, as DNA: TGTGCCAGTAGGAAGACAGGGGCAAAATCCGAGCAGTACTTC. As protein: CASRKTGAKSEQYF.

The chain joins TRBV13 to TRBJ2-3; no reliable D call. V lost 5 bases to trimming and J lost 0 bases, with 21 bases between them. CDR1 and CDR2 (germline): PRHDT, FYEKMQ (reference sequence). CDR3 length: 18 residues. Here the CDR3 DNA reads TGTGCCAGCAGCCCCCGTGCTGGAGAATCTAACAGCACAGATACGCAGTATTTT. As protein: CASSPRAGESNSTDTQYF.

V is TRBV4-1 and J is TRBJ2-7; D remains ambiguous. This CDR3 region has 15 residues. V lost 1 base and J 0 bases, leaving 10 bases between the germline ends. The germline V gene has CDR1 MGHRA and CDR2 YSYEKL. This CDR3 is CASSQGMGNSYEQYF. DNA for the CDR3: TGCGCCAGCAGCCAAGGCATGGGAAACTCCTACGAGCAGTACTTC.

A remark on this clone: One end of the junction is discordant with germline, which a read error may explain. The CDR3 sequence is CASSLGGGGVNEQFF. CDR3 nucleotides: TGTGCTAGCAGCTTAGGTGGCGGGGGGGTTAATGAGCAGTTCTTC. The chain uses TRBV7-7 and TRBJ2-1; 9 bases are shared with TRBD2. In germline, CDR1 is SSHAT, CDR2 FNYEAQ (reference sequence). The CDR3 length is 15 residues.

This clone was counted between two and nine times. The V gene is TRBV29-1, the J gene TRBJ2-7; 10 bases fit TRBD1. V lost 5 bases to trimming and J lost 4 bases; unmatched junction nucleotides: 11. This CDR3 is built from 15 residues. CDR1 and CDR2 (germline): SQVTM, ANQGSEA. The CDR3 DNA is TGCAGCGTTTCCGCCGGGACAGGGGTGGGATACGAGCAGTACTTC. This encodes CSVSAGTGVGYEQYF.

This clone has a handful of counts. The chain has TRBV13 and TRBJ2-5; a weak D match, TRBD1 (5 bases). Trimming stripped 5 bases from V and 3 bases from J, with 19 bases between. Germline CDR1 and CDR2: PRHDT and FYEKMQ (reference sequence). The CDR3 consists of 16 residues. The CDR3 DNA reads TGTGCCAGCAGCCTCCTTGGGTCTGGGGCGGAAGAGACCCAGTACTTC. Encoded protein: CASSLLGSGAEETQYF. The variable domain in full, completed from reference TRBV13 and TRBJ2-5, reads AAGVIQSPRHLIKEKRETATLKCYPIPRHDTVYWYQQGPGQDPQFLISFYEKMQSDKGSIPDRFSAQQFSDYHSELNMSSLELGDSALYFCASSLLGSGAEETQYFGPGTRLLVL.

The rearrangement joins TRBV6-5 to TRBJ1-6; perhaps TRBD1 as D (6 bases). V dropped 7 bases and J dropped 4 bases, with 11 bases sitting between them. Looked up from germline, CDR1 is MNHEY and CDR2 is SVGAGI. The CDR3 is made up of 14 amino acids. The CDR3 loop reads CASTYTGYNSPLHF. CDR3 nucleotides: TGTGCCAGCACCTACACAGGGTATAATTCACCCCTCCACTTT.

The V call is TRBV5-6, the J call TRBJ1-3; a possible D gene is TRBD1 (5 bases). CDR1 and CDR2 from the germline V gene are SGHDT and YYEEEE. This CDR3 is built from 18 residues. Trimming stripped 4 bases from V and 3 bases from J, with 23 bases between. CDR3 DNA: TGTGCCAGCAGCCTCCGCCGGGACCTTGGGCGAGGTGGAAACACCATATATTTT. Its translation: CASSLRRDLGRGGNTIYF.